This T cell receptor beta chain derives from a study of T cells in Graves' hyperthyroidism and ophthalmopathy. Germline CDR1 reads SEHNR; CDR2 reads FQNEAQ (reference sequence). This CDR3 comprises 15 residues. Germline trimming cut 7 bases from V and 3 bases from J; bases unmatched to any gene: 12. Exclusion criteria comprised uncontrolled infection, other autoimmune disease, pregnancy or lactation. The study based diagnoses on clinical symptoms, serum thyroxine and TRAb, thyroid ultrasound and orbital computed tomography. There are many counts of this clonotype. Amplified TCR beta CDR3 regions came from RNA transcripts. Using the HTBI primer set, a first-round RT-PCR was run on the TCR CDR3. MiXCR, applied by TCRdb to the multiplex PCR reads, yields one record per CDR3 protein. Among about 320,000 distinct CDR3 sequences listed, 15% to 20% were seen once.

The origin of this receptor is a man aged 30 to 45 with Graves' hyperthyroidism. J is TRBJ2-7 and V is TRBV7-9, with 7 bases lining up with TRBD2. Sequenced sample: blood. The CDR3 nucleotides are TGTGCCAGCACCCCCGCGATCCTAGCGGACTACGAGCAGTACTTC. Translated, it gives CASTPAILADYEQYF.